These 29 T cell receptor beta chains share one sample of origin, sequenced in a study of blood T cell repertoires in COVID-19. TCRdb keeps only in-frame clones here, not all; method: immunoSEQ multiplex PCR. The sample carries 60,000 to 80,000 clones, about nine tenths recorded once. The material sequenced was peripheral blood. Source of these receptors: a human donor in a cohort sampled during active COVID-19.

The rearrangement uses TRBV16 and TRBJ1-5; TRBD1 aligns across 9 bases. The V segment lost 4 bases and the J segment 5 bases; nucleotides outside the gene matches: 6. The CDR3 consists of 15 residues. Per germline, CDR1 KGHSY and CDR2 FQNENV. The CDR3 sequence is CASSRAGQGHQPQHF. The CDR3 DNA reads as TGTGCCAGCAGCCGAGCGGGACAGGGCCATCAGCCCCAGCATTTT.

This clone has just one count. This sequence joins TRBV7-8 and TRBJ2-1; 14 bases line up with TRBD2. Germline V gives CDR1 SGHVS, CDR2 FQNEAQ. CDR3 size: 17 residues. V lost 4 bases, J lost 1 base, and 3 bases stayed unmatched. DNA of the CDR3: TGTGCCAGCAGCTCGTGGACTAGCGGGAGGTCCTACAATGAGCAGTTCTTC. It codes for CASSSWTSGRSYNEQFF.

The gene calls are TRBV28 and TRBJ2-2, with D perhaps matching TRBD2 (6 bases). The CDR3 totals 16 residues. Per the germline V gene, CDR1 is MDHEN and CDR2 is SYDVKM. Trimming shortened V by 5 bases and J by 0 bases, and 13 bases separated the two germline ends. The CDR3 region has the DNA TGTGCCAGCAGTCTTACGGGACTTACGAACACCGGGGAGCTGTTTTTT. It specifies CASSLTGLTNTGELFF.

The DNA for the CDR3 is TGTGCCAGCAGCTTAGTGGGACTAGCGGCTACCTCCGAGCAGTACTTC. Amino acids: CASSLVGLAATSEQYF. The genes are TRBV7-2 and TRBJ2-7; 11 bases line up with TRBD2. CDR3 length: 16 residues. V dropped 1 base and J dropped 6; count of bases not matched to a gene: 8. Germline assignment: CDR1 SGHTA and CDR2 FQGNSA.

CDR3 DNA sequence: TGTGCCAGCAGCTCGGTGGAGACCCAGTACTTC. Residues: CASSSVETQYF. The V call is TRBV7-9, the J call TRBJ2-5; D is unresolved. Trimming pared 4 bases from V and 5 bases from J, leaving 5 bases between. This CDR3 is built from 11 residues. Germline V gives CDR1 SEHNR, CDR2 FQNEAQ (reference sequence).

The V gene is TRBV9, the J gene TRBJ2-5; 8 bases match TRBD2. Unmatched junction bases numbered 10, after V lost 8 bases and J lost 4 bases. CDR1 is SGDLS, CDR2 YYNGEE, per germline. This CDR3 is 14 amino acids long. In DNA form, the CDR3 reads TGTGCCAGTTCGGAACGGGCGGGGGGAGAGACCCAGTACTTC. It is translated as CASSERAGGETQYF.

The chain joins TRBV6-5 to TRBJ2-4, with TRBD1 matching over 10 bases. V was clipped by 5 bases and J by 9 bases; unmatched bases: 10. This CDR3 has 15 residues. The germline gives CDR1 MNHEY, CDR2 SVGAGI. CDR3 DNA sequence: TGTGCCAGCAGTCGACAGGGGGCGCGGTTGACCATTCAGTACTTC. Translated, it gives CASSRQGARLTIQYF.

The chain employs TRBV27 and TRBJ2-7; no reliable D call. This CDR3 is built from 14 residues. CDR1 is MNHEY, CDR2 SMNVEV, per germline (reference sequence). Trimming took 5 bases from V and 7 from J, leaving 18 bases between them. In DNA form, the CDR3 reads TGTGCCAGCAGTCTCCTAGGAGCCAGCCGGGAGCAGTACTTC. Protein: CASSLLGASREQYF.

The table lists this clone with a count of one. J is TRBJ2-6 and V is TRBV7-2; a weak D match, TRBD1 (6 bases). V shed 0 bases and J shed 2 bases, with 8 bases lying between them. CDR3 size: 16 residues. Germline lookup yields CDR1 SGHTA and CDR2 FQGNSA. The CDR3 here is CASSLAGTTGANVLTF. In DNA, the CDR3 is TGTGCCAGCAGCTTAGCCGGGACAACTGGGGCCAACGTCCTGACTTTC.

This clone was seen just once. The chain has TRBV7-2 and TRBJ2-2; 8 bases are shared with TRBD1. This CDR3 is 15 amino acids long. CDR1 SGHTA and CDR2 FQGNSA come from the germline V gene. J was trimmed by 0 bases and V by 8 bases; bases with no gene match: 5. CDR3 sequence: CASPRTGTNTGELFF. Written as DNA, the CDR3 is TGTGCCAGCCCCAGGACAGGGACGAACACCGGGGAGCTGTTTTTT. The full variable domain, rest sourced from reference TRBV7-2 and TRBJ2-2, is GAGVSQSPSNKVTEKGKDVELRCDPISGHTALYWYRQSLGQGLEFLIYFQGNSAPDKSGLPSDRFSAERTGGSVSTLTIQRTQQEDSAVYLCASPRTGTNTGELFFGEGSRLTVL.

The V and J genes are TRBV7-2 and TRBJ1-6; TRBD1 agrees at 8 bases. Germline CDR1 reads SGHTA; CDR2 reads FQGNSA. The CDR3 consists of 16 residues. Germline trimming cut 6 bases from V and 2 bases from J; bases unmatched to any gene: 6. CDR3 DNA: TGTGCCAGCAGACGGACAGGGACCCCCTATAATTCACCCCTCCACTTT. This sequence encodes CASRRTGTPYNSPLHF.

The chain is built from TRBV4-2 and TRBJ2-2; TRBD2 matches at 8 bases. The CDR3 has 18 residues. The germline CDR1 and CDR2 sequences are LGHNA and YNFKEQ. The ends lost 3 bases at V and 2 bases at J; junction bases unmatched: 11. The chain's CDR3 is CASSQNKATSANTGELFF. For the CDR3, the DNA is TGTGCCAGCAGCCAGAATAAGGCGACTAGCGCAAACACCGGGGAGCTGTTTTTT.

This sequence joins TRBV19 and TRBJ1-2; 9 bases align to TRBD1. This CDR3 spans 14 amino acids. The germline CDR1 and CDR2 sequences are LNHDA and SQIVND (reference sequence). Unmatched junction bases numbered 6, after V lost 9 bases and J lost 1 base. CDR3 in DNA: TGTGCCAGCGCCCGGGACAGGGATAACTATGGCTACACCTTC. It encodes CASARDRDNYGYTF.

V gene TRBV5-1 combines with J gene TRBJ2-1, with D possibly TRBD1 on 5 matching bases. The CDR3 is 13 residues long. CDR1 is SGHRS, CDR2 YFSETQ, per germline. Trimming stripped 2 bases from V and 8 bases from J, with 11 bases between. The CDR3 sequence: CASSFREGDEQFF. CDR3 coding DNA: TGCGCCAGCAGCTTCAGGGAAGGGGATGAGCAGTTCTTC.

CDR3 sequence reads: CASSLGPGLVNEQFF. The CDR3 region has the DNA TGCGCCAGCAGCTTAGGTCCGGGACTAGTCAATGAGCAGTTCTTC. This rearrangement joins TRBV5-1 to TRBJ2-1, with 8 bases fitting TRBD2. The CDR3 extends over 15 amino acids. The germline CDR1 and CDR2 sequences are SGHRS and YFSETQ. Germline trimming cut 2 bases from V and 6 bases from J; bases unmatched to any gene: 7.

The CDR3 region has the DNA TGCAGCGTTCCTGCGAGTAATGAAAAACTGTTTTTT. Its translation is CSVPASNEKLFF. The V and J genes are TRBV29-1 and TRBJ1-4; D gene unclear. The CDR3 totals 12 residues. V was clipped by 5 bases and J by 4 bases, with 8 bases between them. The germline V gene encodes CDR1 SQVTM and CDR2 ANQGSEA. The whole variable domain, filled in from reference TRBV29-1 and TRBJ1-4, reads SAVISQKPSRDICQRGTSLTIQCQVDSQVTMMFWYRQQPGQSLTLIATANQGSEATYESGFVIDKFPISRPNLTFSTLTVSNMSPEDSSIYLCSVPASNEKLFFGSGTQLSVL.

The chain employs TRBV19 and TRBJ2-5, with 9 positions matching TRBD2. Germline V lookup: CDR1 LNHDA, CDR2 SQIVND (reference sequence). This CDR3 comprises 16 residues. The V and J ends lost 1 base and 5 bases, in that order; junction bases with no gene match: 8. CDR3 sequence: CASSIGSGSGAETQYF. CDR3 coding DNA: TGTGCCAGTAGTATAGGTAGCGGGAGTGGGGCGGAGACCCAGTACTTC.

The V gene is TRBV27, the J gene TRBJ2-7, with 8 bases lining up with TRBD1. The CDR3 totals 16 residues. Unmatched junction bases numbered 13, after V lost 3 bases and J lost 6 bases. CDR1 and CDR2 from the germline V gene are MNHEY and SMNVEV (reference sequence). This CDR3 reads CASSFIPPQGAGEQYF. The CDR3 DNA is TGTGCCAGCAGTTTTATTCCCCCTCAGGGGGCGGGCGAGCAGTACTTC.

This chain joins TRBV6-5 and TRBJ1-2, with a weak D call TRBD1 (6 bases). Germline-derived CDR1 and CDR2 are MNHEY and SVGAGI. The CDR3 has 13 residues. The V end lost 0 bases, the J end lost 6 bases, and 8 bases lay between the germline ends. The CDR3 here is CASSYSRGNGYTF. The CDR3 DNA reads TGTGCCAGCAGTTACTCTAGGGGGAATGGCTACACCTTC.

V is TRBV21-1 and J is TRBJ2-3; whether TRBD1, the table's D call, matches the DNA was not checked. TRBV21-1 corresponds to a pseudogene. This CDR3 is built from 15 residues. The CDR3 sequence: CASSKIEGHTDTQYF. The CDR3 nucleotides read TGTGCCAGCAGCAAAATCGAGGGACATACAGATACGCAGTATTTT.

The CDR3 loop is CASSWAGTWGSYEQYF. CDR3 DNA sequence: TGTGCCAGCAGCTGGGCCGGGACTTGGGGCTCCTACGAGCAGTACTTC. The chain is built from TRBV5-6 and TRBJ2-7; a weak D match, TRBD2 (6 bases). The ends were cut back, 3 bases at V and 0 bases at J, with 16 bases in the middle. The CDR3 length is 16 residues. Germline CDR1 is SGHDT and CDR2 is YYEEEE.

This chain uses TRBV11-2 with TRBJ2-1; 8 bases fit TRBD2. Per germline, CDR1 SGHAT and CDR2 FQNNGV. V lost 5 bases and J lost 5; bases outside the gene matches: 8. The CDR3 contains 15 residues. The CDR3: CASSSTGGANNEQFF. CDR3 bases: TGTGCCAGCAGCAGTACGGGAGGGGCGAACAATGAGCAGTTCTTC. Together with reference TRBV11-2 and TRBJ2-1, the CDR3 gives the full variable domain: EAGVAQSPRYKIIEKRQSVAFWCNPISGHATLYWYQQILGQGPKLLIQFQNNGVVDDSQLPKDRFSAERLKGVDSTLKIQPAKLEDSAVYLCASSSTGGANNEQFFGPGTRLTVL.

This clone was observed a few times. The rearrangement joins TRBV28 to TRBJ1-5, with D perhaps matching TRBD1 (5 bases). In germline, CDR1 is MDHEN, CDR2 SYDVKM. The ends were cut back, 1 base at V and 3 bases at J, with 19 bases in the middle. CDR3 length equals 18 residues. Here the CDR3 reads CASSLLITGAGNNQPQHF. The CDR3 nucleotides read TGTGCCAGCAGTTTATTGATTACTGGGGCAGGGAACAATCAGCCCCAGCATTTT.

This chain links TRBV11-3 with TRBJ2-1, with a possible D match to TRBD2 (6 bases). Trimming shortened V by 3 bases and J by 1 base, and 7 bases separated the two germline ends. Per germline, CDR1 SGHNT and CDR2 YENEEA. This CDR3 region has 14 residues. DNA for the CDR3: TGTGCCAGCAGCTTCGGGACTTCCTACAATGAGCAGTTCTTC. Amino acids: CASSFGTSYNEQFF.

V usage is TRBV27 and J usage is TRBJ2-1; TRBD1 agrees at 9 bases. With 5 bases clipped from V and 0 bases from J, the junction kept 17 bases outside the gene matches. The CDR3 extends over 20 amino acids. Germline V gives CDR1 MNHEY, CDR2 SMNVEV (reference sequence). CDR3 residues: CASSRIGTGRGGGSYNEQFF. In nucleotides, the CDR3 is TGTGCCAGCAGTAGAATCGGGACAGGGAGGGGCGGGGGCTCCTACAATGAGCAGTTCTTC.

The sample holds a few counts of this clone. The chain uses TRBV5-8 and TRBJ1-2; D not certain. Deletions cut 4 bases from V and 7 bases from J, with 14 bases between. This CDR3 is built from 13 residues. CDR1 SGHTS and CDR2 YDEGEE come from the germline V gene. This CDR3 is CASSRGSGAGYTF. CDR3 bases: TGTGCCAGCAGCCGCGGGTCGGGCGCTGGCTACACCTTC.

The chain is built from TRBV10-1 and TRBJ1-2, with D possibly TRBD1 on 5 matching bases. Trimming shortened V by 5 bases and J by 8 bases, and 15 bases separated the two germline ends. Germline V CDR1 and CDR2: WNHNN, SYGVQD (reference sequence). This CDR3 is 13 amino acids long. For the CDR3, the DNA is TGCGCCAGCAGTAGGGGCTCGTCTAGGGGCTACACCTTC. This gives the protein CASSRGSSRGYTF.

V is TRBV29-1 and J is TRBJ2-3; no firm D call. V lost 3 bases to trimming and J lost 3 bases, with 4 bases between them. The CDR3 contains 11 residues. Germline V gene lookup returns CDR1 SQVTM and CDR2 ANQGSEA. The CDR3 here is CSVDETDTQYF. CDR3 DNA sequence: TGCAGCGTTGATGAGACAGATACGCAGTATTTT.

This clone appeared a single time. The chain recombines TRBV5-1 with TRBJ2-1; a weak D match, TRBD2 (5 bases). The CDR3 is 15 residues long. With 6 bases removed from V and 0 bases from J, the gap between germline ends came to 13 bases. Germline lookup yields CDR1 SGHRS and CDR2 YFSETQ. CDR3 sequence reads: CASTGGQSSYNEQFF. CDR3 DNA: TGCGCCAGCACCGGAGGTCAGAGCTCCTACAATGAGCAGTTCTTC. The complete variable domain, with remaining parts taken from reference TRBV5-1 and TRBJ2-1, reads KAGVTQTPRYLIKTRGQQVTLSCSPISGHRSVSWYQQTPGQGLQFLFEYFSETQRNKGNFPGRFSGRQFSNSRSEMNVSTLELGDSALYLCASTGGQSSYNEQFFGPGTRLTVL.